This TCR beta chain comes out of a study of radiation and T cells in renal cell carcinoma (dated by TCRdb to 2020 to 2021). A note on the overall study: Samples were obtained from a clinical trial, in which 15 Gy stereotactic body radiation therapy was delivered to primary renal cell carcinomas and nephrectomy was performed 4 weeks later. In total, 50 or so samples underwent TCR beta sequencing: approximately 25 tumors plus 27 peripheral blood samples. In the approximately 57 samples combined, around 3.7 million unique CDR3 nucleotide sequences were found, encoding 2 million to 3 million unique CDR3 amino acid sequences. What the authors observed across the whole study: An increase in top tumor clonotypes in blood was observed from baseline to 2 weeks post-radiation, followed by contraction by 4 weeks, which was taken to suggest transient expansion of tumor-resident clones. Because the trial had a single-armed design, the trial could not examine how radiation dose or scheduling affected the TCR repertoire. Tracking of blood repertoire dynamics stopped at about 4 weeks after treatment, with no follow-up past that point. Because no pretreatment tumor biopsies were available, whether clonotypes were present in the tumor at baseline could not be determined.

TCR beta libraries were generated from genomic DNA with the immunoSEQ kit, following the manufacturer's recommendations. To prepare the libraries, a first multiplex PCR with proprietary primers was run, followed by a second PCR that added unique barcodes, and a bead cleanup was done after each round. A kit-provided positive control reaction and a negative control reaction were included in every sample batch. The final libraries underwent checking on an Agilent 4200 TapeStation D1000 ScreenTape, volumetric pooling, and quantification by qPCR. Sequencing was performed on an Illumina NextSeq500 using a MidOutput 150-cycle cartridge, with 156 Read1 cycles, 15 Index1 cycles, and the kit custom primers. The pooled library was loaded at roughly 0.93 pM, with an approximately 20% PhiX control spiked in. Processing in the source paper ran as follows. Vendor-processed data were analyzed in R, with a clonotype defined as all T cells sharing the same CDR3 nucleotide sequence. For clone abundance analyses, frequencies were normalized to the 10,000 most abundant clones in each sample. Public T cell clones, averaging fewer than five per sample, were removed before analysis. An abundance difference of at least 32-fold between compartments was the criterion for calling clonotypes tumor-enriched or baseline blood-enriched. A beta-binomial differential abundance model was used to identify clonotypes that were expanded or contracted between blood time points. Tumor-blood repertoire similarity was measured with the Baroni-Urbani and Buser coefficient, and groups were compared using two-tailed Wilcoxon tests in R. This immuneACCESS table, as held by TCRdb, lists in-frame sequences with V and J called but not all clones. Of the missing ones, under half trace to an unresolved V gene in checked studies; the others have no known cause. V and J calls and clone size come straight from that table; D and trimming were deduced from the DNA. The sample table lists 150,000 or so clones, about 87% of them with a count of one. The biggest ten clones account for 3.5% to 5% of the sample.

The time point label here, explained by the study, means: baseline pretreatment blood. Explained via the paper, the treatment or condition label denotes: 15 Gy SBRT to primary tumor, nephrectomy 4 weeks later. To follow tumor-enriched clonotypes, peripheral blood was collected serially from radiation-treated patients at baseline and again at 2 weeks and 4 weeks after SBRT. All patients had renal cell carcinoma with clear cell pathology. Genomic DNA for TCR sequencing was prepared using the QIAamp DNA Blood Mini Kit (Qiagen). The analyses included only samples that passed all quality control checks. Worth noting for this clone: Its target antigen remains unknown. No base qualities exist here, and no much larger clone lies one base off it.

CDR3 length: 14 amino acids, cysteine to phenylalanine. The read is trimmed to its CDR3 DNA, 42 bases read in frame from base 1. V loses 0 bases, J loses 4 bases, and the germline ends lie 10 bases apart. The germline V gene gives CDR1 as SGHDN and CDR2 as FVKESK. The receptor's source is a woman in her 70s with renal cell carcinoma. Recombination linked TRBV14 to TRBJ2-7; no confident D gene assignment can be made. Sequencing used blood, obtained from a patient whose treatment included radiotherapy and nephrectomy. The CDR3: CASSQDMGVYEQYF. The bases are TGTGCCAGCAGCCAAGACATGGGCGTTTACGAGCAGTACTTC.